The 16 T cell receptor beta chains below all came from one sample that was sequenced in a study of graft-versus-host responses after intestinal transplantation. No cognate antigen is known for these TCRs. This table comes from immunoSEQ multiplex PCR, and its TCRdb copy is limited to in-frame clones, with some not included. This sample has roughly 93,000 clones, with roughly 93% found just once. The starting material was unstimulated CD8+ T cells sorted from spleen or lymph node cells, obtained before intestinal transplant. The origin of the receptors is a human donor who received an intestinal transplant.

The chain couples TRBV5-1 to TRBJ2-7; TRBD2 matches 9 bases. The germline V gene encodes CDR1 SGHRS and CDR2 YFSETQ. V was pared by 0 bases and J by 2 bases, with 3 bases of the junction left unmatched. The CDR3 has 15 residues. DNA for the CDR3: TGCGCCAGCAGCTTGGGGCTAGCGGGAACCTACGAGCAGTACTTC. Residues: CASSLGLAGTYEQYF.

This rearrangement joins TRBV7-7 to TRBJ2-1; the match to TRBD2 covers 8 bases. CDR3 length: 13 residues. Per the germline V gene, CDR1 is SSHAT and CDR2 is FNYEAQ (reference sequence). J gave up 9 bases and V 1 base, and 2 bases lay outside the gene matches. CDR3 DNA sequence: TGTGCCAGCAGCTTAGTAGCGGGAAGTGAGCAGTTCTTC. It yields the protein CASSLVAGSEQFF.

The chain combines TRBV9 with TRBJ1-2, with D perhaps TRBD1 (6 bases). CDR1 and CDR2 from the germline V gene are SGDLS and YYNGEE. The CDR3 totals 14 residues. Trimming stripped 3 bases from V and 13 bases from J, with 22 bases between. As DNA, the CDR3 is TGTGCCAGCAGCGAAGGGACCACTGGGGGGGCGCCCACCTTC. This encodes CASSEGTTGGAPTF.

This clone turned up a few times. The chain combines TRBV6-5 with TRBJ1-2, with TRBD1 as a possible D gene (5 bases). The V gene's germline CDR1 is MNHEY and CDR2 SVGAGI. Trimming pared 5 bases from V and 0 bases from J, leaving 10 bases between. This CDR3 comprises 14 residues. The CDR3 loop is CASSEPGANYGYTF. DNA of the CDR3: TGTGCCAGCAGTGAACCGGGGGCTAACTATGGCTACACCTTC.

This chain uses TRBV7-8 with TRBJ1-1; TRBD1 aligns across 10 bases. The J segment lost 5 bases and the V segment lost 7 bases, leaving 7 bases of the junction unmatched. This CDR3 has 14 amino acids. Germline V gene lookup returns CDR1 SGHVS and CDR2 FQNEAQ. CDR3 in amino acids: CASILDRGRTEAFF. CDR3 DNA sequence: TGTGCCAGCATCCTTGACAGGGGGCGGACTGAAGCTTTCTTT.

This chain uses TRBV27 with TRBJ2-6; D may be TRBD1 (6 bases). The CDR3 length is 20 residues. Germline V gives CDR1 MNHEY, CDR2 SMNVEV (reference sequence). V was cut by 0 bases and J by 0 bases, with 18 bases left in between. The CDR3 region has the DNA TGTGCCAGCAGTTTATCAGGAAGGCAGGGGTCCTTCTCTGGGGCCAACGTCCTGACTTTC. Its translation: CASSLSGRQGSFSGANVLTF.

This rearrangement joins TRBV6-1 to TRBJ1-2; tentative D call: TRBD1 (6 bases). CDR3 length: 12 amino acids. V was trimmed by 6 bases and J by 6 bases, leaving 11 bases between them. Germline loops: CDR1 MNHNS, CDR2 SASEGT. CDR3 sequence reads: CASRTGLHGYTF. The CDR3 DNA sequence: TGTGCCAGCAGAACAGGGCTCCATGGCTACACCTTC.

The rearrangement links TRBV29-1 to TRBJ2-7, with a weak D call TRBD2 (5 bases). In germline, CDR1 is SQVTM, CDR2 ANQGSEA. The V gene lost 4 bases and the J gene lost 3 bases, with 10 bases spanning the gap. CDR3 length: 12 residues. CDR3 DNA: TGCAGCGTTGGCTTCGGGGACTACGAGCAGTACTTC. It translates to CSVGFGDYEQYF.

The chain joins TRBV13 to TRBJ2-3, with TRBD1 matching over 9 bases. J lost 5 bases, V lost 4 bases, and 7 bases had no gene match. The CDR3 is 15 amino acids. CDR1 is PRHDT, CDR2 FYEKMQ, per germline (reference sequence). This CDR3 reads CASSSPGQGQDTQYF. The DNA for the CDR3 is TGTGCCAGCAGCTCACCGGGACAGGGCCAAGATACGCAGTATTTT.

The chain recombines TRBV5-6 with TRBJ1-3, with D hard to call. The germline V gene encodes CDR1 SGHDT and CDR2 YYEEEE. The V and J ends lost 1 base and 1 base respectively, with 9 bases between them. The CDR3 is 15 amino acids. CDR3 sequence: CASSLFDISGNTIYF. The CDR3 DNA follows: TGTGCCAGCAGCTTGTTTGACATTTCTGGAAACACCATATATTTT.

This clone appeared a single time. This rearrangement joins TRBV30 to TRBJ1-4, with a tentative D call TRBD1 (5 bases). V shed 3 bases and J shed 2 bases, with 16 bases lying between them. This CDR3 contains 16 residues. Germline loops: CDR1 GTSNPN, CDR2 SVGIG (reference sequence). CDR3 sequence: CAWSPGGWGTNEKLFF. CDR3 nucleotides: TGTGCCTGGAGCCCCGGGGGGTGGGGGACTAATGAAAAACTGTTTTTT.

The chain joins TRBV6-5 to TRBJ2-7; 7 bases align to TRBD1. Trimming removed 1 base from V and 6 bases from J; junction bases left unmatched: 3. Germline CDR1 reads MNHEY; CDR2 reads SVGAGI. The CDR3 is 13 residues long. The CDR3 sequence is CASSYYRGGEQYF. The CDR3 DNA sequence: TGTGCCAGCAGTTACTACAGGGGCGGCGAGCAGTACTTC.

This sequence joins TRBV13 and TRBJ2-7; TRBD2 might be the D (7 bases). V was pared by 5 bases and J by 0 bases, with 20 bases between. The CDR3 length is 17 residues. Germline-derived CDR1 and CDR2 are PRHDT and FYEKMQ (reference sequence). The DNA for the CDR3 is TGTGCCAGCAGCACCCTCGACGGGCGGGGGCCCTCCTACGAGCAGTACTTC. Protein: CASSTLDGRGPSYEQYF.

This clone was seen a handful of times. The genes are TRBV2 and TRBJ1-1; no reliable D call. The length of the CDR3 is 15 residues. Trimming cost V 4 bases and J 4 bases, with 16 bases left between them. Looked up from germline, CDR1 is SNHLY and CDR2 is FYNNEI. CDR3 sequence: CASSVLSHFGTEAFF. DNA for the CDR3: TGTGCCAGCAGTGTCCTCTCGCATTTCGGCACTGAAGCTTTCTTT.

Only a few counts were recorded for this clone. V gene TRBV10-3 combines with J gene TRBJ1-1; 8 bases map to TRBD1. Germline V CDR1 and CDR2: ENHRY, SYGVKD. This CDR3 is built from 13 residues. V shed 6 bases, J shed 2 bases, and the junction held 2 bases outside the gene matches. CDR3 protein: CAIRQGENTEAFF. For the CDR3, the DNA is TGTGCCATCAGACAGGGGGAAAACACTGAAGCTTTCTTT.

CDR3 nucleotide sequence: TGTGCCACCCTTGGGACAGGACCCTCCACCGACAAATACGAGCAGTACTTC. This gives the protein CATLGTGPSTDKYEQYF. The gene calls are TRBV19 and TRBJ2-7; 8 positions agree with TRBD1. CDR1 and CDR2 from the germline V gene are LNHDA and SQIVND (reference sequence). This CDR3 comprises 17 residues. V was pared by 10 bases and J by 4 bases, with 21 bases of the junction left unmatched.